This T cell receptor (beta chain) was found in a study of blood T cells in healthy people across ages. Study-wide findings and caveats: Possibly confounding the expanded clonotype changes was the fact that donor CMV status was unknown. Unsorted PBMCs prevented conclusive naive versus antigen-experienced comparison.

A remark on this clonotype: What it binds is not known.

The CDR3 runs to 12 residues. V lost 8 bases to trimming and J lost 5 bases, with 11 bases between them. Researchers collected roughly 9.8 milliliters of peripheral blood from every single donor. A minimum of 5 micrograms of total RNA was extracted per sample. Alongside a J-beta primer mix, a sample-barcoded 5' primer served in a second PCR lasting about 7 to 12 cycles. Each CDR3 protein gets one entry after TCRdb re-called the 5' RACE reads with MiXCR. Of hundreds of thousands of distinct CDR3 sequences detected, around 32% appear once; the ten largest clones hold 15%. The chain carries TRBV12-3 or TRBV12-4 and TRBJ2-3; D unclear. Sequenced sample: blood. The clonotype originates from a woman of 80 years or more in good health. The CDR3 DNA sequence: TGTGCCAGCGGATCCCGGCGAGATACGCAGTATTTT. Translated: CASGSRRDTQYF.